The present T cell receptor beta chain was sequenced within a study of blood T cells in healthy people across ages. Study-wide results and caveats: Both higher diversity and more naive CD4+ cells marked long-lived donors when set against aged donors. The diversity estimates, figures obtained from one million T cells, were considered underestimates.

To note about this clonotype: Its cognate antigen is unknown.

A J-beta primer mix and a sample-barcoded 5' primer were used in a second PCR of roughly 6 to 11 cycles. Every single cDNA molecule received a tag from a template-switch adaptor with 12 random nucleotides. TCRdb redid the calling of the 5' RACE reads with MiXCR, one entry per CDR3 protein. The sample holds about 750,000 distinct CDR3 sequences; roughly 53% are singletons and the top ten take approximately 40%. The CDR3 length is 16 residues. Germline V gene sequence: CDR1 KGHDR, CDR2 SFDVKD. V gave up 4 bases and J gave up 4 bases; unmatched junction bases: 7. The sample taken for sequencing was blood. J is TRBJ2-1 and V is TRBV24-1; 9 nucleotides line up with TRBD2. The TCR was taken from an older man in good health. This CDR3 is CATSDPSGTLYNEQFF. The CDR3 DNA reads TGTGCCACCAGTGACCCTAGCGGGACACTGTACAATGAGCAGTTCTTC.